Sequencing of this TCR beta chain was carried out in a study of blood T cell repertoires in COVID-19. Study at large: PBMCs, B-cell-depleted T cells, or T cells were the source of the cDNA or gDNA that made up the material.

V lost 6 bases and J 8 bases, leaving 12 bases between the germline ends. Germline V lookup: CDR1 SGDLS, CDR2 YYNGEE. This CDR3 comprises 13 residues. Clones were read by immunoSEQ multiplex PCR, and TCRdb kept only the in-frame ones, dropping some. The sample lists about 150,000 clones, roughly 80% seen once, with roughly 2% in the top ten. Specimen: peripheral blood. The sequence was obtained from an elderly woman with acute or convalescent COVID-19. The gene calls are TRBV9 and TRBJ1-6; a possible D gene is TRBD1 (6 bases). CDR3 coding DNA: TGTGCCAGCAACGGGGGGGCTTATTCACCCCTCCACTTT. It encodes CASNGGAYSPLHF.